These T cell receptor beta chains were read from a single sample in a study of blood T cell repertoires in COVID-19. Produced via immunoSEQ multiplex PCR; TCRdb's table is partial and in-frame only. The table lists under 200,000 clones, around 85% of them singletons. The sample taken for sequencing was PBMCs or T cells enriched from blood (not recorded which). Receptors originate from a woman aged 40-49 years with acute COVID-19. Both conserved end residues are part of each CDR3. D genes are given only for firm matches. Size is stated for part of the rows, as once, few or many counts, or as a class when the clone is expanded.

abundance	v_gene	d_gene	j_gene	CDR3nt	CDR3aa
-	TRBV7-9	-	TRBJ1-4	TGTGCCAGCAGCCTCTGGGGAGGGGATGAAAAACTGTTTTTT	CASSLWGGDEKLFF
-	TRBV4-1	-	TRBJ1-2	TGCGCCAGCAGCCCGCAGGGTATCTATGGCTACACCTTC	CASSPQGIYGYTF
-	TRBV5-1	TRBD2	TRBJ2-2	TGCGCCAGCAGCTTGGGAATTCGTGCGGGAGGGCAGAACGGGGAGCTGTTTTTT	CASSLGIRAGGQNGELFF
once	TRBV6-5	-	TRBJ1-1	TGTGCCAGCAGTTACTCGAAGAGGGCTGAAGCTTTCTTT	CASSYSKRAEAFF
-	TRBV12-3/TRBV12-4	TRBD2	TRBJ2-5	TGTGCCAGCAGTTTCGGGGGGGACCAGTACTTC	CASSFGGDQYF
once	TRBV5-1	TRBD2	TRBJ2-1	TGCGCCAGCAGCTTGAGTAGCGGGAGACCCTACAATGAGCAGTTCTTC	CASSLSSGRPYNEQFF
-	TRBV29-1	-	TRBJ2-5	TGCAGCGTTATGTTGTGGACAGTTACACAAGAGACCCAGTACTTC	CSVMLWTVTQETQYF
-	TRBV14	-	TRBJ2-1	TGTGCCAGCAGCCAAGAACAGGGAAGGGTCAAGTTCTTC	CASSQEQGRVKFF
-	TRBV3-1/TRBV3-2	TRBD1	TRBJ1-2	TGTGCCAGCTCCTCGGGACAGGTACTCTATGGCTACACCTTC	CASSSGQVLYGYTF
-	TRBV18	TRBD1	TRBJ2-1	TGTGCCAGCTCACCACGACAGGGGAATCCCTCTGAGCAGTTCTTC	CASSPRQGNPSEQFF
few	TRBV28	TRBD1	TRBJ2-5	TGTGCCAGCGCCAGGGGGAAGGAGACCCAGTACTTC	CASARGKETQYF
-	TRBV7-3	-	TRBJ1-2	TGTGCCAGCAGCCGAACGGGGGGCGAAAGCTACACCTTC	CASSRTGGESYTF
-	TRBV5-1	-	TRBJ2-7	TGCGCCAGCAGCTCTCGGAGCTCCTACGAGCAGTACTTC	CASSSRSSYEQYF
once	TRBV7-3	TRBD1	TRBJ1-1	TGTGCCAGCAGCCCCGAAGGGGGCGGTGAAGCTTTCTTT	CASSPEGGGEAFF
-	TRBV5-1	-	TRBJ2-1	TGCGCCAGCAGCTTGGTCGGCGGGAACAATGAGCAGTTCTTC	CASSLVGGNNEQFF
-	TRBV18	TRBD1	TRBJ2-1	TGTGCCAGCTCTCCCCGGACAGGGGACCGGGGTGAGCAGTTCTTC	CASSPRTGDRGEQFF
-	TRBV7-9	-	TRBJ2-3	TGTGCCAGCAAAGCGGTGAGAGGTGGAGATACGCAGTATTTT	CASKAVRGGDTQYF
-	TRBV30	TRBD2	TRBJ2-3	TGTGCCTGGAGTGTTGGGCTAGCGGGAGGAGATACGCAGTATTTT	CAWSVGLAGGDTQYF
-	TRBV7-2	TRBD1	TRBJ2-7	TGTGCCAGCAGCCTGTCCGGGACAGAGGGGGCCTACGAGCAGTACTTC	CASSLSGTEGAYEQYF
-	TRBV2	-	TRBJ1-2	TGTGCCAGCAGTGAGAAAGGGGGTTATGGCTACACCTTC	CASSEKGGYGYTF
-	TRBV29-1	-	TRBJ1-3	TGCAGCGTTCTACCGGGACAAGGAAACACCATATATTTT	CSVLPGQGNTIYF
-	TRBV6-6	TRBD2	TRBJ2-7	TGTGCCAGCAGTATGCGGGGGGACCTCTACGAGCAGTACTTC	CASSMRGDLYEQYF
-	TRBV5-1	-	TRBJ1-2	TGCGCCAGCAGCTCGGCGGGGGCGCAAGGCTACACCTTC	CASSSAGAQGYTF
-	TRBV13	-	TRBJ2-2	TGTGCCAGCAATGCGGGACTCACCGGGGAGCTGTTTTTT	CASNAGLTGELFF
-	TRBV29-1	TRBD2	TRBJ2-3	TGCAGCGTTGGGGGACTAGCGGGAGTAGGAGATACGCAGTATTTT	CSVGGLAGVGDTQYF
once	TRBV30	TRBD1	TRBJ2-2	TGTGCCTGGGACCGGGACAGACACACCGGGGAGCTGTTTTTT	CAWDRDRHTGELFF
-	TRBV15	TRBD2	TRBJ2-1	TGTGCCACCACCAATAGCGGGAGGAAGACCTACAATGAGCAGTTCTTC	CATTNSGRKTYNEQFF
-	TRBV19	TRBD1	TRBJ2-1	TGTGCCAGTAGTACCCCGGGACAGGGTTTTAGCAATGAGCAGTTCTTC	CASSTPGQGFSNEQFF
-	TRBV2	TRBD1	TRBJ1-1	TGTGCCAGCACTAACAGGGGGTCCCGGAACACTGAAGCTTTCTTT	CASTNRGSRNTEAFF
-	TRBV9	TRBD1	TRBJ1-2	TGTGCCAGCAGCAACAACCTGGGACAGGTTAACTATGGCTACACCTTC	CASSNNLGQVNYGYTF
few	TRBV19	TRBD1	TRBJ2-5	TGTGCCAGTAGTATGGGACAGGGCCCCGAGACCCAGTACTTC	CASSMGQGPETQYF
-	TRBV10-3	TRBD2	TRBJ2-1	TGTGCCATCAGTGACCAGCGGGAGAGGAATGAGCAGTTCTTC	CAISDQRERNEQFF
-	TRBV29-1	TRBD1	TRBJ2-5	TGCAGCGTTGATGGACAGGGGGCGGATGAAGACGTACAAGAGACCCAGTACTTC	CSVDGQGADEDVQETQYF
-	TRBV20-1	-	TRBJ1-1	TGCAGTGCTAGTCGGGGGGCGAACACTGAAGCTTTCTTT	CSASRGANTEAFF
-	TRBV7-2	-	TRBJ2-7	TGTGCCAGCAGCTACAGATCGACAGGTTCCTACGAGCAGTACTTC	CASSYRSTGSYEQYF